The 18 T cell receptor beta chains reported below all come from one sample, sequenced in a study of regulatory T cells in long-lasting Graves disease. For TCR beta, libraries came from iRepertoire HTBI primers and Arm-PCR of CDR3 regions. TCRdb independently ran MiXCR on the multiplex PCR reads; one entry per CDR3 protein. The table lists about 470,000 distinct CDR3 sequences, roughly 20% of them singletons. As to time point: persistent/refractory GD, antithyroid drugs over 5 years with positive TRAb. The TCR library used RNA extracted from PBMCs. The source was peripheral blood mononuclear cells (PBMCs), collected when the disease was refractory, from a patient treated with antithyroid drugs. The receptor set was obtained from a female donor with Graves disease.

The chain links TRBV14 to TRBJ2-2; possible D gene TRBD2, 6 bases. This CDR3 has 15 amino acids. Germline V gene sequence: CDR1 SGHDN, CDR2 FVKESK. Between the trimmed V and J ends, which lost 0 bases and 6 bases, there was a span of 11 bases. The CDR3 spells CASSQDLEGSGELFF. Written as DNA, the CDR3 is TGTGCCAGCAGCCAAGATCTGGAGGGTTCCGGGGAGCTGTTTTTT.

This clonotype was observed many times. This chain uses TRBV6-1 with TRBJ1-4, with D possibly being TRBD1 (6 bases). Deletions cut 8 bases from V and 4 bases from J, with 14 bases between. This CDR3 spans 14 amino acids. Germline CDR1 and CDR2: MNHNS and SASEGT. For the CDR3, the DNA is TGTGCCAGCTTTCGCGGACAGAGTAATGAAAAACTGTTTTTT. This gives the protein CASFRGQSNEKLFF.

The V and J genes are TRBV4-2 and TRBJ2-5; no firm D call. V shed 1 base and J shed 5 bases, with 17 bases lying between them. The CDR3 length is 16 residues. Germline loops: CDR1 LGHNA, CDR2 YNFKEQ. The DNA for the CDR3 is TGTGCCAGCAGCCAAGGCGGAAACCCACGTTTCGAGACCCAGTACTTC. This codes for CASSQGGNPRFETQYF.

This clonotype was observed a few times. The chain employs TRBV10-2 and TRBJ2-5, with 10 positions matching TRBD2. Germline V gene data show CDR1 as WSHSY and CDR2 as SAAADI. CDR3 length: 17 residues. After removal of 2 bases from V and 2 bases from J, the junction contained 8 bases not matched to a gene. The CDR3 DNA reads as TGCGCCAGCAGTGAGAGGTCACTAGCGGGACTGCAAGAGACCCAGTACTTC. Translated, it gives CASSERSLAGLQETQYF.

The V gene is TRBV6-1, the J gene TRBJ1-5, with TRBD1 matching 7 bases. The V gene's germline CDR1 is MNHNS and CDR2 SASEGT. V lost 6 bases to trimming and J lost 0 bases; unmatched junction nucleotides: 5. This CDR3 comprises 15 residues. Written as DNA, the CDR3 is TGTGCCAGCAGCTTCGACAGGGCTAGCAATCAGCCCCAGCATTTT. As protein: CASSFDRASNQPQHF.

The CDR3 region is CASSLGQGGLRDYEQYF. The CDR3 region has the DNA TGCGCCAGCAGCTTGGGACAGGGAGGGCTTCGGGACTACGAGCAGTACTTC. The rearrangement joins TRBV5-1 to TRBJ2-7; D is perhaps TRBD1 or TRBD2 (7 bases each). This CDR3 has 17 residues. Trimming stripped 0 bases from V and 3 bases from J, with 19 bases between. Germline V CDR1 and CDR2: SGHRS, YFSETQ.

This clonotype came up many times. This chain joins TRBV19 and TRBJ2-7; 8 bases align to TRBD1. Unmatched junction bases numbered 5, after V lost 3 bases and J lost 4 bases. The CDR3 has 14 amino acids. Germline assignment: CDR1 LNHDA and CDR2 SQIVND (reference sequence). The CDR3 nucleotides are TGTGCCAGTAGTATTTGGGACAGGCGGTACGAGCAGTACTTC. The encoded protein is CASSIWDRRYEQYF.

V and J are TRBV12-3 or TRBV12-4 and TRBJ2-3; 11 nucleotides match TRBD2. CDR3 length: 17 residues. V lost 6 bases to trimming and J lost 6 bases; unmatched junction nucleotides: 14. CDR3 sequence reads: CASSSKTSGTGWDTQYF. The DNA of the CDR3 is TGTGCCAGCAGCTCCAAGACTAGCGGGACGGGGTGGGATACGCAGTATTTT.

The V call is TRBV11-2, the J call TRBJ2-2; a possible D gene is TRBD2 (6 bases). CDR1 is SGHAT and CDR2 is FQNNGV in the germline V gene. Trimming took 3 bases from V and 5 from J, leaving 10 bases between them. The CDR3 has 14 amino acids. The CDR3 loop reads CASSFRDWTGELFF. Written as DNA, the CDR3 is TGTGCCAGCAGCTTCCGGGACTGGACCGGGGAGCTGTTTTTT.

The chain combines TRBV4-2 with TRBJ2-7; D is possibly TRBD2 (5 bases). V gave up 0 bases and J gave up 1 base, with 10 bases separating them. CDR3 size: 15 residues. CDR1 and CDR2 from the germline V gene are LGHNA and YNFKEQ. The DNA of the CDR3 is TGTGCCAGCAGCCAAGATTTAGGCGGGTCCTACGAGCAGTACTTC. As protein: CASSQDLGGSYEQYF.

As regards this clonotype: The conserved final phenylalanine or tryptophan is absent from the CDR3, which likely points to a read error. The chain carries TRBV5-1 and TRBJ1-1; TRBD1 matches 11 bases. Germline V gives CDR1 SGHRS, CDR2 YFSETQ. The CDR3 runs to 15 residues. Trimming at V came to 2 bases and at J to 6 bases, leaving 6 bases not matched to a gene. DNA of the CDR3: TGCGCCAGCAGCTTAGGCGTGGGACAGGGGGCTGAAGCTTTCCTT. Amino acids: CASSLGVGQGAEAFL.

This clonotype was recorded at least ten times. This sequence joins TRBV7-8 and TRBJ2-5; D uncertain. The germline V and J ends were trimmed by 1 base and 2 bases, with 8 bases remaining between them. In germline, CDR1 is SGHVS, CDR2 FQNEAQ. The CDR3 consists of 14 residues. CDR3 loop: CASSLVLRQETQYF. CDR3 bases: TGTGCCAGCAGCTTAGTCCTACGACAAGAGACCCAGTACTTC.

This clonotype occurred a few times. The J gene is TRBJ2-4, the V gene TRBV7-9; the match to TRBD1 covers 7 bases. The V gene's germline CDR1 is SEHNR and CDR2 FQNEAQ (reference sequence). This CDR3 is 14 amino acids long. Germline trimming cut 4 bases from V and 8 bases from J; bases unmatched to any gene: 8. The CDR3 region has the DNA TGTGCCAGCAGCTCCGAAAGACAGGGCCACATTCAGTACTTC. It encodes CASSSERQGHIQYF.

This clonotype occurred a few times. Mismatch with germline at one junction end may stem from a read error. This chain connects TRBV12-3 or TRBV12-4 to TRBJ1-2; the D is unclear. The CDR3 runs to 12 residues. The CDR3 DNA sequence: TGTGTCAGCAGTTTAGTGAACTATGGCTACACCTTC. Residues: CVSSLVNYGYTF.

This clonotype showed up just once. Here the CDR3 reads CASSAKTGRFAQETQYF. The CDR3 bases are TGTGCCAGCAGTGCCAAGACAGGGAGGTTCGCCCAAGAGACCCAGTACTTC. This chain joins TRBV25-1 and TRBJ2-5; possible D gene TRBD1, 7 bases. The germline CDR1 and CDR2 sequences are MGHDK and SYGVNS. The CDR3 totals 17 residues. With 4 bases removed from V and 1 base from J, the gap between germline ends came to 19 bases.

This clonotype was seen a handful of times. J is TRBJ2-7 and V is TRBV20-1, with 11 bases identical to TRBD2. V dropped 0 bases and J dropped 3; count of bases not matched to a gene: 10. Per germline, CDR1 DFQATT and CDR2 SNEGSKA (reference sequence). The CDR3 length is 17 residues. The CDR3 here is CSARDVVPLAGDYEQYF. The CDR3 DNA reads TGCAGTGCTAGAGATGTAGTCCCACTAGCGGGAGACTACGAGCAGTACTTC.

This clonotype occurred many times. The rearrangement joins TRBV28 to TRBJ2-7; D tentatively reads TRBD1 or TRBD2 (5 bases each). The V gene's germline CDR1 is MDHEN and CDR2 SYDVKM. V was cut by 2 bases and J by 5 bases, with 13 bases left in between. The CDR3 is 14 amino acids. The CDR3 bases are TGTGCCAGCAGTTTACGGGACGTTCTCCACGAGCAGTACTTC. Translated, it gives CASSLRDVLHEQYF.

Ten or more counts support this clonotype. The gene calls are TRBV12-3 or TRBV12-4 and TRBJ2-7; 12 nucleotides match TRBD1. The CDR3 covers 13 residues. Trimming took 5 bases from V and 7 from J; bases not matched to a gene: 3. In nucleotides, the CDR3 is TGTGCCAGCAGTGGGGACAGGGGGCGGGAGCAGTACTTC. The encoded protein is CASSGDRGREQYF.